These 23 T cell receptor beta chains originate from one sample sequenced in a study of tumor-infiltrating lymphocytes in primary liver carcinoma. Unsorted whole blood supplied the blood RNA, and germline DNA was isolated too. Production of TCR beta cDNA used 400 to 600 ng total RNA together with a constant-region primer. Libraries for TCR beta were built through three nested multiplex PCR rounds, which together made up a slightly modified ARM-PCR procedure. Each of the first two PCR rounds ran about 9 cycles with TRBV1-TRBV30 forward and C-beta reverse primers. MiXCR was run by TCRdb on the multiplex PCR reads, yielding one entry per CDR3 protein. The sample records about 320,000 distinct CDR3 sequences, more than 55% being singletons. Sequencing input: peripheral blood. These receptors were collected from a man in his forties with primary liver carcinoma and hepatitis B virus infection.

Remarks on this clonotype: Germline is not matched at one junction end, which may reflect a read error. The chain has TRBV14 and TRBJ2-7; no clear D. From germline, CDR1 is SGHDN and CDR2 FVKESK. CDR3 size: 16 residues. In DNA form, the CDR3 reads TGTGCCAGCAGTCAAGGAAGTCAGCTACTCTCCTACGAGCAGTACTTC. Its translation is CASSQGSQLLSYEQYF.

This clonotype was observed many times. V usage is TRBV12-3 or TRBV12-4 and J usage is TRBJ1-1; D is possibly TRBD1 (5 bases). Trimming stripped 7 bases from V and 4 bases from J, with 19 bases between. There are 15 residues in the CDR3. CDR3: CASTSTGGLGTEAFF. Here the CDR3 DNA reads TGTGCCAGCACCTCAACCGGGGGTTTGGGCACTGAAGCTTTCTTT.

Note on this clonotype: A much larger clone lies a single base off, so this may be a read error. The chain couples TRBV5-6 to TRBJ2-1; TRBD2 matches at 7 bases. This CDR3 has 15 amino acids. Per the germline V gene, CDR1 is SGHDT and CDR2 is YYEEEE. CDR3 sequence (DNA): TGTGCCTGCAGCTTGGCGGGAGTAACCTACAATGAGCAGTTCTTC. Translating gives CACSLAGVTYNEQFF.

This clonotype has a single count. A much larger clone lies one base from this, so it may be a read error. The chain's CDR3 is CAITHRDSFYGYTF. Here the CDR3 DNA reads TGTGCCATCACCCATAGGGACAGCTTCTATGGCTACACCTTC. The chain uses TRBV6-6 and TRBJ1-2; TRBD1 matches 7 bases. This CDR3 is 14 amino acids long. Germline V gene data show CDR1 as MNHNY and CDR2 as SVGAGI (reference sequence). V was pared by 10 bases and J by 4 bases, with 12 bases of the junction left unmatched.

The genes are TRBV6-1 and TRBJ1-1; possible D gene TRBD1, 5 bases. Germline V lookup: CDR1 MNHNS, CDR2 SASEGT. Trimming left V 5 bases short and J 7 bases short, with 17 bases between. The CDR3 has 14 amino acids. Here the CDR3 DNA reads TGTGCCAGCAGTCTCGTCCCAAGGGACGGTGAAGCTTTCTTT. Its protein product is CASSLVPRDGEAFF.

CDR3 nucleotides: TGTGCCTGGAGTCTTAGGTGGGATGAGCAGTTCTTC. Amino acids: CAWSLRWDEQFF. The chain is built from TRBV30 and TRBJ2-1; D uncertain. V was cut by 2 bases and J by 8 bases, with 10 bases left in between. The CDR3 sequence is 12 residues long. CDR1 is GTSNPN, CDR2 SVGIG, per germline (reference sequence).

Worth noting for this clonotype: With a much larger clone just one base away, this may be a read error. This chain uses TRBV12-3 or TRBV12-4 with TRBJ2-1, with TRBD1 identical over 9 bases. The CDR3 is 17 residues long. Unmatched junction bases numbered 11, after V lost 6 bases and J lost 2 bases. The CDR3 spells CASSSGTGISAYNEQFF. Written as DNA, the CDR3 is TGTGCCAGCAGCTCTGGGACAGGGATAAGTGCCTACAATGAGCAGTTCTTC.

The sample holds a few counts of this clonotype. Just one base apart from a much larger clone, this may be a read error. The chain combines TRBV4-1 with TRBJ2-7; 9 bases fit TRBD2. The CDR3 runs 15 residues. The trim removed 2 bases at V and 3 bases at J, leaving 5 bases unmatched. Germline V CDR1 and CDR2: MGHRA, YSYEKL. The CDR3 nucleotides are TGCGCCAGCAGCCAAATAGCGGGAGATTACTACGAGCAGTACTTC. This gives the protein CASSQIAGDYYEQYF.

A remark on this clonotype: A much larger clone sits a single nucleotide away, making a read error possible. The chain employs TRBV6-5 and TRBJ1-6; D is unresolved. CDR1 is MNHEY and CDR2 is SVGAGI in the germline V gene. There are 16 residues in the CDR3. The CDR3 protein is CASSSVTSSYDSPLHF. Written as DNA, the CDR3 is TGTGCCAGCAGCTCCGTGACGAGCTCCTATGATTCACCCCTCCACTTT.

A note on this clonotype: At one boundary the junction diverges from the germline segment, which might be a read error. The V and J genes are TRBV11-2 and TRBJ2-7; D gene unclear. CDR1 is SGHAT and CDR2 is FQNNGV in the germline V gene. The CDR3 runs to 12 residues. This chain's CDR3 is CVSSLGCYEQYF. The CDR3 DNA sequence: TGTGTCAGCAGCTTAGGTTGCTACGAGCAGTACTTC.

Points on this clonotype: A much bigger clone sits one base away, suggesting this may be a read error. The gene calls are TRBV6-2 or TRBV6-3 and TRBJ1-5; 10 positions agree with TRBD1. The CDR3 is 18 residues long. Looked up from germline, CDR1 is MNHEY and CDR2 is SVGEGT. The chain's CDR3 is CATSYRQGATGRNQPQHF. Here the CDR3 DNA reads TGTGCCACCAGTTATCGACAGGGGGCGACGGGGCGCAATCAGCCCCAGCATTTT.

Comments on this clonotype: Relative to the germline gene, one junction end is altered; a read error may explain this. The chain has TRBV12-3 or TRBV12-4 and TRBJ1-1; a weak D match, TRBD1 (6 bases). The CDR3 has 11 amino acids. The CDR3 protein is CANSLTGLAFF. The CDR3 bases are TGTGCCAACAGTTTAACAGGGCTAGCTTTCTTT.

With respect to this clonotype: The junction does not match germline at one end; this may be a read error. The chain uses TRBV5-6 and TRBJ2-7; D is possibly TRBD1 (7 bases). This CDR3 region has 13 residues. Germline CDR1 reads SGHDT; CDR2 reads YYEEEE. The CDR3 loop reads CPSRRGQIYEQYF. For the CDR3, the DNA is TGTCCCAGCAGGCGGGGACAGATCTATGAGCAGTACTTC.

About this clonotype: Just one base apart from a much larger clone, this may be a read error. As DNA, the CDR3 is TGTGCCAGCAGTTTGATGGCGAGGGCCCATAGTGAGCAGTTCTTC. Translating it yields CASSLMARAHSEQFF. The chain is built from TRBV12-3 or TRBV12-4 and TRBJ2-1; D might be TRBD2 (5 bases). V was cut by 3 bases and J by 9 bases, with 18 bases left in between. The CDR3 length is 15 residues.

With respect to this clonotype: This may arise from a read error, as a much more abundant clone is one base away. The V and J genes are TRBV6-2 or TRBV6-3 and TRBJ2-2; 9 nucleotides align to TRBD2. The CDR3 is made up of 15 amino acids. Trimming cost V 6 bases and J 6 bases; bases outside gene matches: 8. The V gene's germline CDR1 is MNHEY and CDR2 SVGEGT. CDR3 sequence: CASSLGTSQPGELFF. The CDR3 DNA reads TGTGCCAGCAGCCTAGGGACTAGCCAGCCCGGGGAGCTGTTTTTT.

Worth noting for this clonotype: At one boundary the junction diverges from the germline segment, which might be a read error. The chain couples TRBV29-1 to TRBJ1-1; perhaps TRBD1 as D (5 bases). The germline CDR1 and CDR2 sequences are SQVTM and ANQGSEA. This CDR3 has 15 amino acids. CDR3 protein: CSVGAEWGMNTDAFF. The CDR3 nucleotides are TGCAGCGTTGGGGCAGAGTGGGGCATGAACACTGATGCTTTCTTT.

The rearrangement links TRBV5-6 to TRBJ2-1; D not resolved. Germline V gene lookup returns CDR1 SGHDT and CDR2 YYEEEE. This CDR3 is 15 amino acids long. Deletions cut 2 bases from V and 7 bases from J, with 16 bases between. For the CDR3, the DNA is TGTGCCAGCAGCTTAAGGAGTTTTCTGAGGAATGAGCAGTTCTTC. Its translation is CASSLRSFLRNEQFF.

This chain joins TRBV7-8 and TRBJ1-5, with a possible D match to TRBD1 (6 bases). V dropped 5 bases and J dropped 2 bases, with 16 bases sitting between them. Germline assignment: CDR1 SGHVS and CDR2 FQNEAQ. CDR3 length: 16 amino acids. The chain's CDR3 is CASSLIDRMGNQPQHF. The CDR3, as DNA: TGTGCCAGCAGCCTCATTGACAGGATGGGCAATCAGCCCCAGCATTTT. Full variable domain (remainder filled in from reference TRBV7-8 and TRBJ1-5): GAGVSQSPRYKVAKRGQDVALRCDPISGHVSLFWYQQALGQGPEFLTYFQNEAQLDKSGLPSDRFFAERPEGSVSTLKIQRTQQEDSAVYLCASSLIDRMGNQPQHFGDGTRLSIL.

Remarks on this clonotype: Germline and junction disagree at one end, which may indicate a read error. V is TRBV7-9 and J is TRBJ2-1, with D possibly TRBD1 on 6 matching bases. CDR3 length: 13 amino acids. The V gene's germline CDR1 is SEHNR and CDR2 FQNEAQ (reference sequence). The CDR3 nucleotides read TGTGTCAGCGGCGGACAGCTATACAATGAGCAGTTCTTC. The encoded protein is CVSGGQLYNEQFF.

Concerning this clonotype itself: The junction shows a germline mismatch at one end, possibly a read error. The rearrangement joins TRBV11-1 to TRBJ1-1, with D perhaps TRBD1 (5 bases). The CDR3 sequence is 14 residues long. Per the germline V gene, CDR1 is SGHAT and CDR2 is FQDESV (reference sequence). This CDR3 is CVSSYRTSRTEAFF. Here the CDR3 DNA reads TGTGTCAGCAGCTACAGGACATCCCGAACTGAAGCTTTCTTT.

A word on this clonotype: A much larger clone differs from this one at a single base, so this may be a read error. This chain joins TRBV6-2 or TRBV6-3 and TRBJ2-7; the D gene is possibly TRBD1 (6 bases). This CDR3 spans 13 amino acids. The germline gives CDR1 MNHEY, CDR2 SVGEGT. Trimming stripped 6 bases from V and 2 bases from J, with 11 bases between. This CDR3 is CASSIQGTYEQYF. CDR3 DNA sequence: TGTGCCAGCAGCATACAGGGAACCTACGAGCAGTACTTC.

The chain has TRBV10-2 and TRBJ1-1, with D unclear. The germline gives CDR1 WSHSY, CDR2 SAAADI. This CDR3 is 13 amino acids long. V lost 0 bases and J lost 7, with 9 bases in between. This CDR3 reads CASSESRQNEAFF. CDR3 DNA: TGCGCCAGCAGTGAGTCGAGACAAAATGAAGCTTTCTTT.

The chain joins TRBV6-1 to TRBJ1-5, with 7 bases that match TRBD1. Germline-derived CDR1 and CDR2 are MNHNS and SASEGT. The CDR3 is made up of 16 amino acids. The V and J ends lost 5 bases and 3 bases, in that order; junction bases with no gene match: 10. The CDR3 here is CASSPSVRGYNQPQHF. The CDR3 DNA is TGTGCCAGCAGTCCTTCAGTCAGGGGGTACAATCAGCCCCAGCATTTT.